The 4 T cell receptor beta chains below all came from one sample that was sequenced in a study of blood T cells in healthy people across ages. With a J-beta primer mix and a sample-barcoded 5' primer, a second PCR ran about 7 to 12 cycles. TCRdb ran MiXCR on the 5' RACE reads and lists one entry per CDR3 protein. The sample includes roughly 1.5 million distinct CDR3 sequences, about 45% of them seen just once. The specimen was blood. The receptors derive from a woman aged 18-29 years in good health.

The genes are TRBV6-6 and TRBJ2-2, with 10 bases matching TRBD2. With V trimmed by 5 bases and J by 5 bases, 11 bases remained unmatched. Germline CDR1 and CDR2: MNHNY and SVGAGI (reference sequence). The CDR3 loop spans 17 amino acids. The CDR3 spells CASSRLSGGPGTGELFF. The DNA of the CDR3 is TGTGCCAGCAGTCGCCTTAGCGGGGGGCCCGGGACCGGGGAGCTGTTTTTT.

The chain is built from TRBV6-5 and TRBJ1-5; possibly TRBD1 for D (6 bases). Looked up from germline, CDR1 is MNHEY and CDR2 is SVGAGI. CDR3 length equals 19 residues. The V gene lost 8 bases and the J gene lost 0 bases, with 26 bases spanning the gap. The CDR3 DNA is TGTGCCAGCGGTTCCGGACAGATTTCTCAATTTTATAGCAATCAGCCCCAGCATTTT. Protein: CASGSGQISQFYSNQPQHF.

This chain links TRBV20-1 with TRBJ1-5; D is unclear. V lost 5 bases to trimming and J lost 0 bases, with 8 bases between them. Germline lookup yields CDR1 DFQATT and CDR2 SNEGSKA (reference sequence). The CDR3 is made up of 13 amino acids. This chain's CDR3 is CSAPSYSNQPQHF. The CDR3 nucleotides are TGCAGTGCTCCCAGCTATAGCAATCAGCCCCAGCATTTT.

The CDR3 reads CAWSQQPDSHEQYF. The CDR3 nucleotides read TGTGCCTGGAGTCAGCAACCAGATAGCCACGAGCAGTACTTC. The chain employs TRBV30 and TRBJ2-7; D gene ambiguous. Germline V CDR1 and CDR2: GTSNPN, SVGIG (reference sequence). V lost 2 bases and J lost 5, with 16 bases in between. The CDR3 is made up of 14 amino acids.